This passage covers 13 T cell receptor beta chains from one sample sequenced in a study of T cell clones after liver transplantation. Profiling relied on immunoSEQ multiplex PCR, and the TCRdb table lists in-frame clones only, not all of them. The sample lists 75,000 to 95,000 clones, 83% seen once, with roughly 2.8% in the top ten. Sequencing was performed on CD4+ T cells from blood, taken at the 22-month timepoint. The origin of the receptors is a human patient who received a liver transplant. Some T cells may be provided by the graft donor.

The V gene is TRBV7-2, the J gene TRBJ1-2; D call uncertain. Trimming removed 4 bases from V and 4 bases from J, with 7 bases in between. Germline lookup yields CDR1 SGHTA and CDR2 FQGNSA. The CDR3 consists of 12 residues. CDR3 protein: CASSSAPYGYTF. CDR3 bases: TGTGCCAGCAGCTCTGCGCCCTATGGCTACACCTTC. The full variable domain, rest sourced from reference TRBV7-2 and TRBJ1-2, is GAGVSQSPSNKVTEKGKDVELRCDPISGHTALYWYRQSLGQGLEFLIYFQGNSAPDKSGLPSDRFSAERTGGSVSTLTIQRTQQEDSAVYLCASSSAPYGYTFGSGTRLTVV.

This chain connects TRBV28 to TRBJ2-7; TRBD2 agrees at 9 bases. The J segment lost 2 bases and the V segment lost 6 bases, leaving 5 bases of the junction unmatched. The CDR3 covers 14 residues. The germline gives CDR1 MDHEN, CDR2 SYDVKM. Here the CDR3 reads CASRPVAGAYEQYF. CDR3 in DNA: TGTGCCAGCAGGCCGGTAGCGGGGGCCTACGAGCAGTACTTC.

The CDR3 protein is CASSLGLAGGPMFF. In nucleotides, the CDR3 is TGTGCCAGCAGCCTGGGACTAGCGGGAGGGCCTATGTTCTTC. The chain has TRBV7-3 and TRBJ2-1; 16 positions match TRBD2. This CDR3 contains 14 residues. J gave up 15 bases and V 5 bases, and 7 bases lay outside the gene matches. Germline V gives CDR1 SGHTA, CDR2 FQGTGA.

The chain employs TRBV28 and TRBJ2-1; D unresolved. CDR3 length: 10 amino acids. Germline values: CDR1 MDHEN, CDR2 SYDVKM. Trimming took 3 bases from V and 7 from J, leaving 1 base between them. CDR3 coding DNA: TGTGCCAGCAGTTTTAATGAGCAGTTCTTC. Its translation is CASSFNEQFF.

J is TRBJ2-1 and V is TRBV11-3, with D perhaps matching TRBD2 (5 bases). CDR3 size: 14 residues. Germline CDR1 and CDR2: SGHNT and YENEEA. V was clipped by 3 bases and J by 6 bases, with 12 bases between them. Written as DNA, the CDR3 is TGTGCCAGCAGCTTTCATCACCGGGGCAATGAGCAGTTCTTC. Its protein product is CASSFHHRGNEQFF.

The V and J genes are TRBV6-5 and TRBJ1-1; 9 bases are a match to TRBD1. Losses at the gene ends were 6 bases for V and 5 bases for J; bases not matched to a gene: 4. Germline lookup yields CDR1 MNHEY and CDR2 SVGAGI. CDR3 length: 13 residues. The CDR3 here is CASRWDRETEAFF. DNA for the CDR3: TGTGCCAGCAGATGGGACAGGGAAACTGAAGCTTTCTTT.

J is TRBJ2-3 and V is TRBV6-6; D is tentatively TRBD1 or TRBD2 (7 bases each). Germline loops: CDR1 MNHNY, CDR2 SVGAGI (reference sequence). Trimming took off 5 bases at V and 0 bases at J, with 12 bases between the two ends. The CDR3 runs to 15 residues. CDR3 DNA: TGTGCCAGCAGTCGACAGGGAGGGAGCACAGATACGCAGTATTTT. Translation gives CASSRQGGSTDTQYF.

Only one count was recorded for this clone. V and J are TRBV7-6 and TRBJ1-2; 8 bases fit TRBD1. The CDR3 is 15 amino acids. Per germline, CDR1 SGHVS and CDR2 FNYEAQ. V shed 2 bases and J 4 bases; nucleotides not matched to a gene: 6. CDR3 residues: CASSLRQGAAYGYTF. The CDR3 region has the DNA TGTGCCAGCAGCTTAAGGCAGGGGGCGGCCTATGGCTACACCTTC.

The rearrangement uses TRBV6-6 and TRBJ2-1; D is perhaps TRBD1 (5 bases). Trimming shortened V by 6 bases and J by 10 bases, and 19 bases separated the two germline ends. The CDR3 consists of 14 residues. Germline CDR1 is MNHNY and CDR2 is SVGAGI (reference sequence). The CDR3 spells CASSRSNPQGEQFF. The CDR3 nucleotides are TGTGCCAGCAGCAGGTCGAACCCGCAGGGAGAGCAGTTCTTC.

V usage is TRBV7-8 and J usage is TRBJ1-5; D not resolved. Between the trimmed V and J ends, which lost 5 bases and 2 bases, there was a span of 10 bases. From germline, CDR1 is SGHVS and CDR2 FQNEAQ. CDR3 length: 14 residues. Here the CDR3 reads CASSPPGGNQPQHF. The DNA of the CDR3 is TGTGCCAGCAGCCCCCCAGGTGGCAATCAGCCCCAGCATTTT.

V and J are TRBV15 and TRBJ2-1; possibly TRBD1 for D (5 bases). V lost 0 bases, J lost 4 bases, and 10 bases lay in between. The germline V gene encodes CDR1 LNHNV and CDR2 YYDKDF (reference sequence). The CDR3 sequence is 15 residues long. The CDR3 loop reads CATSRDSRAYNEQFF. CDR3 DNA: TGTGCCACCAGCAGAGATAGCAGGGCTTACAATGAGCAGTTCTTC.

V gene TRBV5-4 combines with J gene TRBJ2-5, with 8 bases matching TRBD2. V was clipped by 4 bases and J by 5 bases; unmatched bases: 16. The CDR3 contains 17 residues. Germline assignment: CDR1 SGHNT and CDR2 YYREEE (reference sequence). CDR3 DNA: TGTGCCAGCAGCGGGACTAGAGGGGGAGGCGGGAAGGAGACCCAGTACTTC. This codes for CASSGTRGGGGKETQYF. Looking up the rest from reference TRBV5-4 and TRBJ2-5 gives the full variable domain: ETGVTQSPTHLIKTRGQQVTLRCSSQSGHNTVSWYQQALGQGPQFIFQYYREEENGRGNFPPRFSGLQFPNYSSELNVNALELDDSALYLCASSGTRGGGGKETQYFGPGTRLLVL.

This clone is a singleton in its sample. This chain links TRBV19 with TRBJ2-1; TRBD2 matches at 7 bases. Germline V gives CDR1 LNHDA, CDR2 SQIVND (reference sequence). This CDR3 is 20 amino acids long. V lost 5 bases to trimming and J lost 6 bases; unmatched junction nucleotides: 25. CDR3 bases: TGTGCCAGTAGTGTACCCCCCGGGGGGATCCGGCCCATTAGTTCCAATGAGCAGTTCTTC. Amino acids: CASSVPPGGIRPISSNEQFF.